The 28 T cell receptor beta chains listed next were all sequenced from one sample in a study of blood T cell repertoires in COVID-19. The table came from immunoSEQ multiplex PCR; TCRdb's copy has only in-frame clones and leaves some out. Here the sample spans roughly 190,000 clones, around 80% being singletons. The specimen sequenced was peripheral blood. These receptors originate from a woman aged 55-69 years with COVID-19, enrolled during active disease.

In DNA, the CDR3 is TGTGCCAGCAGTTTAGTAATAGCGGGAGCAGGGACCCAGTACTTC. As protein: CASSLVIAGAGTQYF. The chain couples TRBV28 to TRBJ2-5; 9 bases agree with TRBD2. The germline gives CDR1 MDHEN, CDR2 SYDVKM. This CDR3 is built from 15 residues. Trimming took 2 bases from V and 7 from J; bases not matched to a gene: 8.

There are a few counts of this clone. The chain links TRBV5-1 to TRBJ2-3, with D perhaps matching TRBD1 (5 bases). V was trimmed by 3 bases and J by 6 bases, leaving 14 bases between them. Germline CDR1 and CDR2: SGHRS and YFSETQ. The CDR3 totals 14 residues. The CDR3 bases are TGCGCCAGCAGCTCGGTGATAGCAGGGGATACGCAGTATTTT. This gives the protein CASSSVIAGDTQYF.

This clone came up a few times. This sequence joins TRBV5-1 and TRBJ2-3, with TRBD2 matching 13 bases. Looked up from germline, CDR1 is SGHRS and CDR2 is YFSETQ. The CDR3 runs to 18 residues. The V segment lost 2 bases and the J segment 3 bases; nucleotides outside the gene matches: 9. This CDR3 reads CASSFTGLAGPGTDTQYF. CDR3 sequence (DNA): TGCGCCAGCAGCTTTACGGGACTAGCGGGGCCTGGGACAGATACGCAGTATTTT.

The chain uses TRBV19 and TRBJ2-1; the match to TRBD2 covers 11 bases. The V gene's germline CDR1 is LNHDA and CDR2 SQIVND (reference sequence). The CDR3 is 17 residues long. The J segment lost 3 bases and the V segment lost 3 bases, leaving 7 bases of the junction unmatched. The CDR3 DNA reads as TGTGCCAGTAGTATCCTCTTAGCGGGGGGGCACTACAATGAGCAGTTCTTC. This encodes CASSILLAGGHYNEQFF.

The table lists this clone with many counts. V gene TRBV9 combines with J gene TRBJ1-2; D is undetermined. The CDR3 length is 15 residues. Trimming pared 0 bases from V and 4 bases from J, leaving 13 bases between. Germline CDR1 and CDR2: SGDLS and YYNGEE. The CDR3 DNA sequence: TGTGCCAGCAGCGTAGCTGGTCAGTCCTTCTATGGCTACACCTTC. It is translated as CASSVAGQSFYGYTF.

This chain connects TRBV15 to TRBJ1-1; D uncertain. The CDR3 sequence is 14 residues long. Germline V gives CDR1 LNHNV, CDR2 YYDKDF (reference sequence). The V and J ends lost 0 bases and 5 bases respectively, with 10 bases between them. The CDR3 sequence: CATSREAEVTEAFF. CDR3 bases: TGTGCCACCAGCAGAGAGGCTGAAGTTACTGAAGCTTTCTTT. The entire variable domain, with the rest obtained from reference TRBV15 and TRBJ1-1, is as follows: DAMVIQNPRYQVTQFGKPVTLSCSQTLNHNVMYWYQQKSSQAPKLLFHYYDKDFNNEADTPDNFQSRRPNTSFCFLDIRSPGLGDTAMYLCATSREAEVTEAFFGQGTRLTVV.

The V and J genes are TRBV9 and TRBJ1-6, with 8 bases lining up with TRBD1. Per germline, CDR1 SGDLS and CDR2 YYNGEE. This CDR3 is 14 amino acids long. The V segment lost 4 bases and the J segment 5 bases; nucleotides outside the gene matches: 2. This CDR3 is CASSQGADNSPLHF. DNA for the CDR3: TGTGCCAGCAGCCAGGGGGCTGATAATTCACCCCTCCACTTT.

This chain connects TRBV30 to TRBJ1-5; 9 bases map to TRBD1. The CDR3 length is 14 residues. Germline V CDR1 and CDR2: GTSNPN, SVGIG (reference sequence). V shed 5 bases and J 2 bases; nucleotides not matched to a gene: 4. The CDR3 DNA reads as TGTGCCTGGGGGGGACAGGGCGGCAATCAGCCCCAGCATTTT. It translates to CAWGGQGGNQPQHF. The full variable domain, completed using reference TRBV30 and TRBJ1-5, is SQTIHQWPATLVQPVGSPLSLECTVEGTSNPNLYWYRQAAGRGLQLLFYSVGIGQISSEVPQNLSASRPQDRQFILSSKKLLLSDSGFYLCAWGGQGGNQPQHFGDGTRLSIL.

The CDR3 reads CASSYVGGTDQETQYF. In DNA, the CDR3 is TGTGCCAGCAGCTACGTAGGGGGAACCGACCAAGAGACCCAGTACTTC. The chain carries TRBV7-6 and TRBJ2-5, with D possibly being TRBD1 (6 bases). The CDR3 has 16 residues. Germline V gives CDR1 SGHVS, CDR2 FNYEAQ. V lost 4 bases to trimming and J lost 0 bases, with 15 bases between them.

This chain uses TRBV14 with TRBJ2-5; the match to TRBD1 covers 8 bases. The V and J ends lost 3 bases and 2 bases, in that order; junction bases with no gene match: 8. CDR3 length: 16 amino acids. The germline V gene has CDR1 SGHDN and CDR2 FVKESK. CDR3 sequence reads: CASSHRQGTFQETQYF. The CDR3 coding sequence is TGTGCCAGCAGCCACCGACAGGGGACATTTCAAGAGACCCAGTACTTC. Full variable domain (remainder filled in from reference TRBV14 and TRBJ2-5): EAGVTQFPSHSVIEKGQTVTLRCDPISGHDNLYWYRRVMGKEIKFLLHFVKESKQDESGMPNNRFLAERTGGTYSTLKVQPAELEDSGVYFCASSHRQGTFQETQYFGPGTRLLVL.

This clone was seen a few times. V is TRBV27 and J is TRBJ1-1; D is possibly TRBD1 (6 bases). Per germline, CDR1 MNHEY and CDR2 SMNVEV (reference sequence). The ends were cut back, 6 bases at V and 0 bases at J, with 11 bases in the middle. The CDR3 spans 14 residues. CDR3 loop: CASSQGTLNTEAFF. Written as DNA, the CDR3 is TGTGCCAGCAGCCAAGGGACACTGAACACTGAAGCTTTCTTT.

The chain combines TRBV5-1 with TRBJ1-2; D not certain. Per the germline V gene, CDR1 is SGHRS and CDR2 is YFSETQ. This CDR3 spans 15 amino acids. V was pared by 0 bases and J by 0 bases, with 9 bases between. As DNA, the CDR3 is TGCGCCAGCAGCTTGGCTAGCCTCGCTAACTATGGCTACACCTTC. This gives the protein CASSLASLANYGYTF.

This chain connects TRBV3-1 (or the pseudogene TRBV3-2) to TRBJ1-6; D unresolved. The CDR3 totals 13 residues. Trimming stripped 0 bases from V and 6 bases from J, with 3 bases between. Germline loops: CDR1 LGHDT, CDR2 YNNKEL (reference sequence). This CDR3 is CASSQDGNSPLHF. The CDR3 DNA sequence: TGTGCCAGCAGCCAAGACGGTAATTCACCCCTCCACTTT.

The chain carries TRBV5-4 and TRBJ1-2; 7 nucleotides line up with TRBD1. Germline assignment: CDR1 SGHNT and CDR2 YYREEE (reference sequence). The junction had 13 bases not matched to a gene; V was cut back by 4 bases and J by 10 bases. The CDR3 is 14 residues long. As DNA, the CDR3 is TGTGCCAGCAGCGTAGACAGGGTGAAAGCCTCCTACACCTTC. This encodes CASSVDRVKASYTF.

In its sample, this clone was seen a few times. The CDR3 loop is CASSSLTGGGTEAFF. As DNA, the CDR3 is TGTGCCAGCAGTTCCCTGACAGGGGGAGGCACTGAAGCTTTCTTT. The chain couples TRBV6-6 to TRBJ1-1; TRBD1 matches at 9 bases. The V and J ends lost 4 bases and 4 bases, in that order; junction bases with no gene match: 7. Germline V gene data show CDR1 as MNHNY and CDR2 as SVGAGI (reference sequence). The CDR3 is made up of 15 amino acids.

The chain uses TRBV6-6 and TRBJ2-7; 7 positions agree with TRBD2. V lost 0 bases and J lost 4; bases outside the gene matches: 6. The CDR3 consists of 15 residues. The germline gives CDR1 MNHNY, CDR2 SVGAGI (reference sequence). The chain's CDR3 is CASSYSASGTYEQYF. As DNA, the CDR3 is TGTGCCAGCAGTTACTCGGCTAGCGGCACGTACGAGCAGTACTTC.

The J gene is TRBJ1-5, the V gene TRBV6-5; a possible D gene is TRBD1 (6 bases). The CDR3 is 15 residues long. Germline CDR1 is MNHEY and CDR2 is SVGAGI. V lost 6 bases, J lost 0 bases, and 12 bases lay in between. The CDR3 here is CASRNRAYSNQPQHF. The CDR3, as DNA: TGTGCCAGCAGAAACAGGGCCTATAGCAATCAGCCCCAGCATTTT.

The chain couples TRBV12-3 or TRBV12-4 to TRBJ1-6; D not certain. The CDR3 is made up of 10 amino acids. Trimming cost V 2 bases and J 16 bases, with 6 bases left between them. This chain's CDR3 is CASSLTGLHF. In DNA, the CDR3 is TGTGCCAGCAGTTTAACGGGACTCCACTTT.

This rearrangement joins TRBV3-1 (or the pseudogene TRBV3-2) to TRBJ1-1; TRBD1 agrees at 9 bases. The CDR3 is made up of 14 amino acids. Germline V lookup: CDR1 LGHDT, CDR2 YNNKEL (reference sequence). The ends lost 7 bases at V and 3 bases at J; junction bases unmatched: 6. The CDR3 loop reads CASTLQGADTEAFF. In DNA, the CDR3 is TGTGCCAGCACCCTACAGGGGGCCGACACTGAAGCTTTCTTT.

The chain is built from TRBV5-1 and TRBJ2-5; D is possibly TRBD2 (7 bases). The CDR3 length is 16 residues. CDR1 and CDR2 from the germline V gene are SGHRS and YFSETQ. V dropped 4 bases and J dropped 5 bases, with 21 bases sitting between them. CDR3 amino acids: CASSPQAGGRGETQYF. In DNA form, the CDR3 reads TGCGCCAGCAGCCCACAAGCCGGGGGGCGCGGGGAGACCCAGTACTTC.

This sequence joins TRBV29-1 and TRBJ1-2, with 7 bases fitting TRBD1. CDR3 size: 11 residues. The trim removed 6 bases at V and 8 bases at J, leaving 6 bases unmatched. CDR1 and CDR2 (germline): SQVTM, ANQGSEA. The CDR3 DNA reads as TGCAGCGTGGGAAACAGGGGAGGCTACACCTTC. Amino acid sequence: CSVGNRGGYTF. Supplemented by reference TRBV29-1 and TRBJ1-2, the full variable domain reads SAVISQKPSRDICQRGTSLTIQCQVDSQVTMMFWYRQQPGQSLTLIATANQGSEATYESGFVIDKFPISRPNLTFSTLTVSNMSPEDSSIYLCSVGNRGGYTFGSGTRLTVV.

V is TRBV7-2 and J is TRBJ1-4, with D hard to call. The V gene's germline CDR1 is SGHTA and CDR2 FQGNSA. V was cut by 1 base and J by 12 bases, with 12 bases left in between. The CDR3 contains 13 residues. The CDR3 DNA is TGTGCCAGCAGCTTAGATGGGCGCGGGGAACTGTTTTTT. Protein: CASSLDGRGELFF.

This clone was seen a few times. In nucleotides, the CDR3 is TGTGCCAGCAGTTACTCGATATCAGGGGCGAAAACTGAAGCTTTCTTT. Translation: CASSYSISGAKTEAFF. This rearrangement joins TRBV6-5 to TRBJ1-1, with D tentatively TRBD1 (6 bases). Between the trimmed V and J ends, which lost 0 bases and 5 bases, there was a span of 16 bases. Germline CDR1 is MNHEY and CDR2 is SVGAGI. This CDR3 is built from 16 residues.

The chain carries TRBV11-2 and TRBJ2-3; maybe TRBD2 (6 bases). Germline V gene lookup returns CDR1 SGHAT and CDR2 FQNNGV. V lost 1 base, J lost 2 bases, and 10 bases lay in between. The CDR3 is made up of 15 amino acids. This chain's CDR3 is CASSLGGIYTDTQYF. The DNA of the CDR3 is TGTGCCAGCAGCTTAGGCGGGATTTACACAGATACGCAGTATTTT. Looking up the rest from reference TRBV11-2 and TRBJ2-3 gives the full variable domain: EAGVAQSPRYKIIEKRQSVAFWCNPISGHATLYWYQQILGQGPKLLIQFQNNGVVDDSQLPKDRFSAERLKGVDSTLKIQPAKLEDSAVYLCASSLGGIYTDTQYFGPGTRLTVL.

This chain connects TRBV28 to TRBJ2-5; TRBD1 agrees at 8 bases. The CDR3 consists of 14 residues. Germline lookup yields CDR1 MDHEN and CDR2 SYDVKM. J gave up 5 bases and V 1 base, and 3 bases lay outside the gene matches. CDR3 DNA sequence: TGTGCCAGCAGTTTATTTGACAGGGGCGAGACCCAGTACTTC. Translation gives CASSLFDRGETQYF.

This chain joins TRBV7-9 and TRBJ2-1; TRBD2 aligns across 9 bases. The CDR3 is 15 residues long. Germline CDR1 is SEHNR and CDR2 is FQNEAQ (reference sequence). V was pared by 4 bases and J by 4 bases, with 5 bases of the junction left unmatched. CDR3 sequence: CASSSTSGRYNEQFF. DNA for the CDR3: TGTGCCAGCAGCTCTACTAGCGGGCGGTACAATGAGCAGTTCTTC. The full variable domain, completed using reference TRBV7-9 and TRBJ2-1, is DTGVSQNPRHKITKRGQNVTFRCDPISEHNRLYWYRQTLGQGPEFLTYFQNEAQLEKSRLLSDRFSAERPKGSFSTLEIQRTEQGDSAMYLCASSSTSGRYNEQFFGPGTRLTVL.

V is TRBV7-9 and J is TRBJ1-6, with D tentatively TRBD1 (6 bases). V lost 5 bases and J 10 bases, leaving 15 bases between the germline ends. Germline V gene data show CDR1 as SEHNR and CDR2 as FQNEAQ (reference sequence). The CDR3 covers 14 residues. Here the CDR3 DNA reads TGTGCCAGCAGCCCGGGACAATTGTTCTCACCCCTCCACTTT. This codes for CASSPGQLFSPLHF.

V and J are TRBV11-3 and TRBJ2-1; 7 bases map to TRBD2. Germline V gene sequence: CDR1 SGHNT, CDR2 YENEEA. Trimming removed 5 bases from V and 8 bases from J; junction bases left unmatched: 15. The CDR3 contains 16 residues. The CDR3 region has the DNA TGTGCCAGCAGCAGAGCCTCGGCTAGCGGCGAGGATGAGCAGTTCTTC. Translation: CASSRASASGEDEQFF.